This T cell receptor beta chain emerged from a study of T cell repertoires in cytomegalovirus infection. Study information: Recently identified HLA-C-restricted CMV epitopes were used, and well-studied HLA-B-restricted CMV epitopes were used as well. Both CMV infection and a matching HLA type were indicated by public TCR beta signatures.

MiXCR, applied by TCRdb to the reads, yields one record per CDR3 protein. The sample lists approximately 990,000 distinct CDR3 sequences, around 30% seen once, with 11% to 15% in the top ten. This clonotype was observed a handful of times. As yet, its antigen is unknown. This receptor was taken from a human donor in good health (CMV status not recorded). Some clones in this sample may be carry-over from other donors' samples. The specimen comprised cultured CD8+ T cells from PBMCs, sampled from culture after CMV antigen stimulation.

In nucleotides, the CDR3 is TGCGCCAGTAGGACTAGCGGGGTTTACAATGAGCAGTTCTTC. This translates into CASRTSGVYNEQFF. The J gene is TRBJ2-1, the V gene TRBV5-1, with 12 nucleotides matching TRBD2. CDR1 is SGHRS, CDR2 YFSETQ, per germline. The V gene end was trimmed by 8 bases and the J gene end by 4 bases; junction bases not matched to a gene: 4. This CDR3 spans 14 amino acids.